This TCR beta chain was sequenced for a study of persistence of HIV-infected CD4 T cells (dated by TCRdb to 2018 to 2021). Study-level background: Suppressive ART had been received by participants for a median of about eight years. Peripheral blood samples of up to about 180 mL were obtained at multiple time points, with the exception of a couple of participants, for whom leukapheresis was performed at a single time point. Anti-CD3/anti-CD28 stimulation activated a higher proportion of cells, with a lower memory fraction, than antigen stimulation. CMV- and HIV-1 Gag-responding CD4+ T cells were isolated from ART-treated individuals so that antigen-driven clonal expansion of HIV-1-infected cells could be examined. The clonality of all cells in each sorted population was measured by TCRbeta sequencing, and the clonality of infected cells was measured by proviral sequencing. For the TCR cluster analysis across participants, fewer than ten participants were included for CMV and about 7 participants for Gag.

The treatment or condition label here, explained by the study, means: suppressive antiretroviral therapy. As a nonspecific positive control representing the CD4+ T cell repertoire, cells were stimulated with anti-CD3/anti-CD28 magnetic beads. Responding CD4+ T cells were sorted on the basis of upregulation of both CD40 ligand and CD69. Participants were HIV-1-infected adults who started suppressive ART during chronic infection. For at least 4 years, participants had undetectable plasma HIV-1 RNA, below 50 copies/mL. To be included, participants needed a CD4+ T cell count above 400 cells/uL and a positive CMV serology. Before stimulation, PBMCs were isolated using density centrifugation and then depleted of CD8+ T cells. Stimulation of CD8-depleted PBMCs was carried out for approximately 17 hours with anti-CD28/CD49d costimulation, CD40-blocking antibody and enfuvirtide, to prevent new infections. Cell sorting was performed on a Beckman Coulter MoFlo Legacy or XDP sorter, and dead cells were excluded with propidium iodide. For samples with more than one million cells, genomic DNA was extracted with the QIAamp DNA Mini Kit, and for all other samples the Quick-DNA Microprep Kit was used.

Concerning this clone itself: What antigen it recognizes has not been identified. No clone much larger than this one lies a single base away; base qualities are absent.

The immunoSEQ hsTCRB assay version 4 in survey mode was used to sequence TCRbeta repertoires from genomic DNA. For TCRbeta sequencing, genomic DNA was diluted to around 11 ng/uL, with up to 1 ug used per sample. The authors processed their data as follows. TCRbeta data analysis was done in ImmunoSeq Analyzer 3.0, and diversity was calculated on productive nucleotide rearrangements. Lower-bound TCR diversity was estimated with the improved Chao index, and clonality with the Gini coefficient using the Immunarch R package. Different nucleotide rearrangements encoding the same CDR3beta amino acid sequence were treated as distinct clonotypes. TCRbeta sequences significantly enriched in antigen-responding cells relative to anti-CD3/anti-CD28-activated cells were identified by differential abundance analysis. TCRs were clustered by predicted peptide-MHC specificity with GLIPH2, both within individual participants and across merged participant data sets. Not all clones reach the TCRdb copy of this immuneACCESS table, which keeps in-frame sequences only. Checked studies attribute under half of the gap to unresolved V genes and leave the rest unexplained. V and J calls and clone size are given by that table; D and trimming were obtained from the DNA. This sample gives around 39,000 clones in total; 70% to 90% of them show up just once. The ten largest clonotypes hold 0.95% to 1.1% of the sample.

Trimming removed 1 base from V and 3 bases from J, leaving 11 bases between the germline ends. Its CDR3 holds 15 amino acids, cysteine through phenylalanine. Only the CDR3 DNA is retained, 45 bases long and in frame from the first base. CDR1 and CDR2, looked up from the germline V gene, are MGHRA and YSYEKL. General conclusions and limits of the study: Few individuals were included in the study, and only a limited range of antigens was tested. Degenerate expanded CDR3beta sequences were enriched in antigen-responding cells, suggesting convergent selection of CD4+ responses to CMV and Gag. Restriction of bulk TCR analyses to the rare CMV-responding cells that actually carried HIV-1 proviruses was not possible. TCRbeta richness in CMV- and Gag-responding cells was significantly lower than in anti-CD3/anti-CD28-responding cells; CMV-responding cells had higher oligoclonality than CD3/CD28-stimulated and Gag-responding cells. Within the same sorted populations, how oligoclonal the TCRs were correlated with how oligoclonal the proviruses were.

The chain is made from TRBV4-1 and TRBJ2-3, with a weak D call of TRBD2 (5 bases match). The specimen was CD4+ T cells sorted from PBMCs after 18-hour stimulation, collected from a patient who received antiretroviral therapy. The sample's cell subset or site label is to be understood as: CD40L+CD69+ CD4 T cells responding to anti-CD3/anti-CD28 beads, representing the overall repertoire. The TCR comes from an adult man with HIV who was CMV-seropositive. In nucleotide form, the sequence is TGCGCCAGCAGCCAAGGGGAGCGGAGAACAGATACGCAGTATTTT. It codes for CASSQGERRTDTQYF.